This entry lists 13 T cell receptor beta chains sequenced from one sample in a study of blood T cell dynamics during melanoma immunotherapy (dated by TCRdb to about 2020). Taken with the paper, the label for time point translates to: week 3, after first cycle of checkpoint inhibitor. Library generation was performed with the immunoSEQ multiplex PCR assay. TCRdb provides this immuneACCESS table in a form limited to in-frame rearrangements. Some clones are lacking; in checked studies, under half of them reflect an unresolved V gene, and why the rest are absent is not known. The sample table holds roughly 16,000 clones, of which about 94% were seen once. The ten largest account for 0.2% to 0.25% of the sample. Sample: effector memory CD8+ T cells from blood, taken from a patient treated with checkpoint blockade. These receptor sequences come from a human donor with melanoma.

The chain is built from TRBV13 and TRBJ2-4, with D possibly matching TRBD1 (6 bases). This CDR3 contains 16 residues. The germline V gene encodes CDR1 PRHDT and CDR2 FYEKMQ (reference sequence). The V gene lost 1 base and the J gene lost 0 bases, with 10 bases spanning the gap. CDR3 nucleotide sequence: TGTGCCAGCAGCTTAGTTCAGGGGAAAGCCAAAAACATTCAGTACTTC. It codes for CASSLVQGKAKNIQYF.

The chain has TRBV5-6 and TRBJ2-5; 8 positions agree with TRBD2. The J call is doubtful: the DNA matches TRBJ2-7 better. This CDR3 is built from 15 residues. Germline V lookup: CDR1 SGHDT, CDR2 YYEEEE. The DNA of the CDR3 is TGTGCCAGCAGCGCGTGGGAGCGGGAGACTTACGAGCAGTACTTC. It codes for CASSAWERETYEQYF.

The chain has TRBV9 and TRBJ2-5; the match to TRBD2 covers 7 bases. Germline V CDR1 and CDR2: SGDLS, YYNGEE. J lost 2 bases, V lost 0 bases, and 4 bases had no gene match. The CDR3 totals 15 residues. CDR3 nucleotide sequence: TGTGCCAGCAGCGTAGGGCTAGCGGTACAAGAGACCCAGTACTTC. Protein product: CASSVGLAVQETQYF.

V and J are TRBV7-6 and TRBJ2-3; weak D call: TRBD1 (6 bases). The V gene's germline CDR1 is SGHVS and CDR2 FNYEAQ. The CDR3 consists of 16 residues. The V end was cut by 1 base, the J end by 0 bases, with 11 bases between. This CDR3 reads CASSLEAGASTDTQYF. For the CDR3, the DNA is TGTGCCAGCAGCTTAGAGGCAGGGGCGAGCACAGATACGCAGTATTTT.

The chain has TRBV9 and TRBJ2-7; TRBD1 agrees at 7 bases. Germline CDR1 is SGDLS and CDR2 is YYNGEE. This CDR3 is built from 13 residues. V lost 3 bases, J lost 3 bases, and 3 bases stayed unmatched. The CDR3 here is CASSGTGDYEQYF. DNA for the CDR3: TGTGCCAGCAGCGGAACAGGGGACTACGAGCAGTACTTC.

This chain joins TRBV4-1 and TRBJ2-5, with 9 bases matching TRBD2. The V gene end was trimmed by 5 bases and the J gene end by 7 bases; junction bases not matched to a gene: 14. Germline CDR1 is MGHRA and CDR2 is YSYEKL. The CDR3 totals 16 residues. The CDR3 reads CASSTRLAERFVTQYF. The CDR3, as DNA: TGCGCCAGCAGCACGCGACTAGCGGAACGATTCGTGACCCAGTACTTC.

The CDR3 DNA reads as TGTGCCAGCAGTCCGACAGGGGAAAACTACGAGCAGTACTTC. Translating gives CASSPTGENYEQYF. V is TRBV28 and J is TRBJ2-7, with 8 positions matching TRBD1. J lost 3 bases, V lost 5 bases, and 6 bases had no gene match. The CDR3 runs 14 residues. Germline V gives CDR1 MDHEN, CDR2 SYDVKM.

The chain recombines TRBV6-6 with TRBJ2-7, with D unresolved. This CDR3 has 12 amino acids. Trimming shortened V by 0 bases and J by 4 bases, and 4 bases separated the two germline ends. The germline CDR1 and CDR2 sequences are MNHNY and SVGAGI (reference sequence). CDR3 DNA: TGTGCCAGCAGTTACTCAAAGTACGAGCAGTACTTC. Translating it yields CASSYSKYEQYF.

V is TRBV9 and J is TRBJ2-2, with D possibly being TRBD2 (5 bases). The V gene's germline CDR1 is SGDLS and CDR2 YYNGEE. V dropped 2 bases and J dropped 7 bases, with 21 bases sitting between them. This CDR3 is 17 amino acids long. CDR3 coding DNA: TGTGCCAGCAGCGTGACCCAGGTAGCGATCAGGAGCGGGGAGCTGTTTTTT. This encodes CASSVTQVAIRSGELFF.

The chain couples TRBV10-3 to TRBJ2-7; D is undetermined. Germline V lookup: CDR1 ENHRY, CDR2 SYGVKD. The germline V and J ends were trimmed by 3 bases and 4 bases, with 16 bases remaining between them. This CDR3 spans 15 amino acids. The CDR3 loop is CAISDGDELPYEQYF. The CDR3 DNA sequence: TGTGCCATCAGTGATGGCGATGAGCTGCCTTACGAGCAGTACTTC.

This clone was detected only once. The V gene is TRBV16, the J gene TRBJ2-7; maybe TRBD2 (6 bases). This CDR3 has 16 amino acids. The germline V gene has CDR1 KGHSY and CDR2 FQNENV. Trimming took off 0 bases at V and 3 bases at J, with 15 bases between the two ends. CDR3 residues: CASSQSRGTLFYEQYF. The CDR3 bases are TGTGCCAGCAGCCAATCTCGCGGGACCCTCTTCTACGAGCAGTACTTC.

The chain couples TRBV5-1 to TRBJ2-7; tentatively, D is TRBD1 (5 bases). The V gene lost 4 bases and the J gene lost 4 bases, with 18 bases spanning the gap. This CDR3 has 15 residues. Germline V gene lookup returns CDR1 SGHRS and CDR2 YFSETQ. This CDR3 reads CASSPWAGQQYEQYF. The CDR3 DNA reads as TGCGCCAGCAGCCCCTGGGCAGGGCAGCAGTACGAGCAGTACTTC.

This chain uses TRBV27 with TRBJ2-3, with unresolved D. Germline lookup yields CDR1 MNHEY and CDR2 SMNVEV (reference sequence). The CDR3 sequence is 12 residues long. Trimming removed 5 bases at V and 0 bases at J, with 3 bases between. This CDR3 is CASSPSTDTQYF. The DNA for the CDR3 is TGTGCCAGCAGTCCGAGCACAGATACGCAGTATTTT.